A single sample is the source of the 2 T cell receptor beta chains below, sequenced in a study of blood T cell repertoires in COVID-19. The table came from immunoSEQ multiplex PCR; TCRdb's copy has only in-frame clones and leaves some out. This sample has about 120,000 clones, with 75% to 85% found just once. The sequencing input was peripheral blood. Receptors were obtained from a human donor in a cohort sampled during active COVID-19.

In its sample, this clone was seen once. V gene TRBV7-2 combines with J gene TRBJ2-3; perhaps TRBD2 as D (5 bases). The CDR3 spans 16 residues. The germline V gene has CDR1 SGHTA and CDR2 FQGNSA. Trimming removed 1 base from V and 3 bases from J, with 14 bases in between. The CDR3 sequence is CASSLVPGSGTDTQYF. As DNA, the CDR3 is TGTGCCAGCAGCTTAGTACCGGGCTCGGGAACAGATACGCAGTATTTT.

In its sample, this clone was seen once. The chain combines TRBV5-4 with TRBJ2-4; TRBD2 aligns across 9 bases. There are 16 residues in the CDR3. Germline CDR1 reads SGHNT; CDR2 reads YYREEE (reference sequence). V shed 0 bases and J 8 bases; nucleotides not matched to a gene: 9. The CDR3 spells CASSLAVAGEKDIQYF. CDR3 nucleotide sequence: TGTGCCAGCAGCTTGGCGGTAGCGGGGGAGAAAGACATTCAGTACTTC.